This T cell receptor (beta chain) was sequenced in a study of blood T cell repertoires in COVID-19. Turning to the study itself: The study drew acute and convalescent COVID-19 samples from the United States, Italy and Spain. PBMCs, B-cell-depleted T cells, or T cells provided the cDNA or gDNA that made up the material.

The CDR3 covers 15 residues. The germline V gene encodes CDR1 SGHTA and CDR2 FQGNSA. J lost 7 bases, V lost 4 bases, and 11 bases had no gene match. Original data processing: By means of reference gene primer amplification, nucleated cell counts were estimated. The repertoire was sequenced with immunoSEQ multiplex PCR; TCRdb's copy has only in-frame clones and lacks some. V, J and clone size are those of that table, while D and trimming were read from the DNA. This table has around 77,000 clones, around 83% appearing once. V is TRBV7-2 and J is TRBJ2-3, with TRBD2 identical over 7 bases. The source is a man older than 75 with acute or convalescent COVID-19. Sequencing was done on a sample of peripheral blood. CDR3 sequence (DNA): TGTGCCAGCAGCTCTTCGGCGAGCGGGACGAATACGCAGTATTTT. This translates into CASSSSASGTNTQYF.